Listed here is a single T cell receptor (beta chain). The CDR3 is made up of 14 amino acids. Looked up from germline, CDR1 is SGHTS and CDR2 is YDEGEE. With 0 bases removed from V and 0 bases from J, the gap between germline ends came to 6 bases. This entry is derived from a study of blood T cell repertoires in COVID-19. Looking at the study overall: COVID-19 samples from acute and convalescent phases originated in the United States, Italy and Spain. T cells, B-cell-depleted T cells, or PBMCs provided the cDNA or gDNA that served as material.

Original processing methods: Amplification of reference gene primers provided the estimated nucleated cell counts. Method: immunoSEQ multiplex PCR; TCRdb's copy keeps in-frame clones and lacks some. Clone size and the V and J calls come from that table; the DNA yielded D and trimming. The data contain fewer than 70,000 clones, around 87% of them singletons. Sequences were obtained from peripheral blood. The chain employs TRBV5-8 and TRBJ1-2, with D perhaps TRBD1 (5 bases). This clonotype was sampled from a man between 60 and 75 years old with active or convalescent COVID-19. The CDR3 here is CASSLGDSNYGYTF. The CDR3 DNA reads TGTGCCAGCAGCTTGGGGGACTCTAACTATGGCTACACCTTC. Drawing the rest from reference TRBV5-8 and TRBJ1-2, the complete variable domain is EAGVTQSPTHLIKTRGQQATLRCSPISGHTSVYWYQQALGLGLQFLLWYDEGEERNRGNFPPRFSGRQFPNYSSELNVNALELEDSALYLCASSLGDSNYGYTFGSGTRLTVV.